This entry lists 3 T cell receptor beta chains sequenced from one sample in a study of cytomegalovirus exposure and HLA in healthy donors listed by TCRdb under 2017. Library construction relied on the immunoSEQ multiplex PCR assay. A mixture of 60 forward primers for TCR Vbeta segments and 13 reverse primers for TCR Jbeta segments was used in the multiplex PCR. TCRdb mirrors the immuneACCESS table, restricted to in-frame sequences. Some clones are absent from its copies; in checked studies, under half trace to an unresolved V gene, and the reason for the others is unknown. Counted in this sample were about 120,000 clones; roughly four fifths of them appeared once. The ten largest clones take up 2.9% of the sample. The sample was PBMCs. All receptors derive from a woman in her thirties or forties in good health and CMV-seropositive.

J is TRBJ2-7 and V is TRBV30; D perhaps matches TRBD2 (6 bases). Germline V gene sequence: CDR1 GTSNPN, CDR2 SVGIG (reference sequence). The germline V and J ends were trimmed by 6 bases and 4 bases, with 22 bases remaining between them. The CDR3 totals 15 residues. CDR3 DNA: TGTGCCTGCGCCGAACTGGCGGGAAGGTTGTACGAGCAGTACTTC. Translated: CACAELAGRLYEQYF.

The chain links TRBV19 to TRBJ1-5; a weak D match, TRBD1 (6 bases). Per germline, CDR1 LNHDA and CDR2 SQIVND (reference sequence). Trimming cost V 11 bases and J 0 bases, with 14 bases left between them. This CDR3 is 14 amino acids long. The CDR3: CAAKGGASNQPQHF. The CDR3 DNA reads TGTGCCGCCAAGGGGGGGGCTAGCAATCAGCCCCAGCATTTT. Supplemented by reference TRBV19 and TRBJ1-5, the full variable domain reads DGGITQSPKYLFRKEGQNVTLSCEQNLNHDAMYWYRQDPGQGLRLIYYSQIVNDFQKGDIAEGYSVSREKKESFPLTVTSAQKNPTAFYLCAAKGGASNQPQHFGDGTRLSIL.

This rearrangement joins TRBV2 to TRBJ2-2, with TRBD1 matching over 7 bases. There are 14 residues in the CDR3. After removal of 8 bases from V and 5 bases from J, the junction contained 8 bases not matched to a gene. Germline-derived CDR1 and CDR2 are SNHLY and FYNNEI. CDR3 region: CASGVEGATGELFF. The CDR3 region has the DNA TGTGCCAGCGGGGTAGAGGGGGCGACCGGGGAGCTGTTTTTT.